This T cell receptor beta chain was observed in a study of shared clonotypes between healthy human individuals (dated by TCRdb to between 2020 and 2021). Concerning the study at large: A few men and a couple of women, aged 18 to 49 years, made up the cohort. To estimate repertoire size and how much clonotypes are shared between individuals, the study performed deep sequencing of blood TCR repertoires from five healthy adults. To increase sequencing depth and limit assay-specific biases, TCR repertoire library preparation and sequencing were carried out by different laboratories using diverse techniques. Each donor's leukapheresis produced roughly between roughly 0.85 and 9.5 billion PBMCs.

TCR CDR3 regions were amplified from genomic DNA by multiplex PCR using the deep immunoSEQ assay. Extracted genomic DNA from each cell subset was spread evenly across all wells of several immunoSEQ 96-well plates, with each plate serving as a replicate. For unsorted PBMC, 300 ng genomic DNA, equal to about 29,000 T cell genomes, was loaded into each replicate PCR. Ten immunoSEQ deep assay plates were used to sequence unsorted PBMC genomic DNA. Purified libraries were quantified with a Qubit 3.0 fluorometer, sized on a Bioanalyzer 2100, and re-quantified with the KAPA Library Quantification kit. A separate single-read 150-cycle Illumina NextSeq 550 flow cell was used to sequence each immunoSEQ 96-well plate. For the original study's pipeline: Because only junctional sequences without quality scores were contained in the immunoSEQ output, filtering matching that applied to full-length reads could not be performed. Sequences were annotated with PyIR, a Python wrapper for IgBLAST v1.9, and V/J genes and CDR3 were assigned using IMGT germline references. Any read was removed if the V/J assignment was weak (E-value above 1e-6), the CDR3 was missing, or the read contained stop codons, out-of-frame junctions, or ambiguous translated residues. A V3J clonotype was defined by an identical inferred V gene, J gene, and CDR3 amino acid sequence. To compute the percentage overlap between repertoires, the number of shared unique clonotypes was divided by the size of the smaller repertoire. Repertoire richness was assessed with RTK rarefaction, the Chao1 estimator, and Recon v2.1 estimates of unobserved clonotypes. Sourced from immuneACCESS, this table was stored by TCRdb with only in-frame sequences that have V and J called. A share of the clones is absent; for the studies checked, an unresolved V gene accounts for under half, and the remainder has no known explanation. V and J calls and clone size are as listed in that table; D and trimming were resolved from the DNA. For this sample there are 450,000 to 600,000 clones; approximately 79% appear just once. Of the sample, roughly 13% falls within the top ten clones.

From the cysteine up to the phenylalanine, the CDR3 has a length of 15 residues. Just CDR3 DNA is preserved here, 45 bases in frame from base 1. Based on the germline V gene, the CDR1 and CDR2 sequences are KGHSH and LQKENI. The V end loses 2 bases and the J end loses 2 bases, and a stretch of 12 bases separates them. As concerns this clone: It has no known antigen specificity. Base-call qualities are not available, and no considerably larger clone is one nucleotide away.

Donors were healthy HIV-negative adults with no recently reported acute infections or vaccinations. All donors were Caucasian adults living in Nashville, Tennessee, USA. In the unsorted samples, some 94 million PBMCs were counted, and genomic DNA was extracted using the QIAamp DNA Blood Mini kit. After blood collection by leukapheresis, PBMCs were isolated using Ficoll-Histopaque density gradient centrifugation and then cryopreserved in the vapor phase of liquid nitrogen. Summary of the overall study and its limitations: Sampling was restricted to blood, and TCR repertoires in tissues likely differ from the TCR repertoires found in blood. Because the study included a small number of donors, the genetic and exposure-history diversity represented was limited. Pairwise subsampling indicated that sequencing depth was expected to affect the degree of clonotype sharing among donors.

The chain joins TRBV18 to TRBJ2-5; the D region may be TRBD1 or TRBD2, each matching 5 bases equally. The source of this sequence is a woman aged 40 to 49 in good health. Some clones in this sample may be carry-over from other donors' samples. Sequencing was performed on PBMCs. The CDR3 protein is CASSPGTLGQETQYF. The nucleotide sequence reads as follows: TGTGCCAGCTCACCAGGGACCCTGGGGCAAGAGACCCAGTACTTC.